These 12 T cell receptor beta chains share one sample of origin, sequenced in a study of beta chain features in type 1 diabetes. Since all of the isolated RNA was reverse transcribed, expressed TCRB transcripts were what got sequenced. Generated by immunoSEQ multiplex PCR, the TCRdb table keeps only in-frame clones and is missing some. The repertoire holds approximately 120,000 clones, roughly 40% seen once, with approximately 0.065% in the top ten. Material: stem cell memory CD4+ T cells from blood. These receptors came from a woman under 30 in good health.

The J gene is TRBJ2-2, the V gene TRBV19; D possibly corresponds to TRBD2 (6 bases). Per germline, CDR1 LNHDA and CDR2 SQIVND (reference sequence). The CDR3 contains 16 residues. V was cut by 5 bases and J by 4 bases, with 17 bases left in between. CDR3 sequence: CASSSLGGVTTGELFF. The CDR3 nucleotides are TGTGCCAGTAGTTCCCTCGGCGGGGTTACCACCGGGGAGCTGTTTTTT.

There are a few counts of this clone. The chain is built from TRBV9 and TRBJ1-2; the D gene is possibly TRBD1 (6 bases). Trimming removed 4 bases at V and 5 bases at J, with 18 bases between. Germline loops: CDR1 SGDLS, CDR2 YYNGEE. The CDR3 sequence is 15 residues long. The CDR3 region has the DNA TGTGCCAGCAGCCAGGGGACATTTCGAATGTATGGCTACACCTTC. Translation gives CASSQGTFRMYGYTF.

This clone was picked up a small number of times. The rearrangement links TRBV7-9 to TRBJ1-2; D unresolved. Germline CDR1 is SEHNR and CDR2 is FQNEAQ (reference sequence). V was shortened by 0 bases and J by 3 bases, with 11 bases between the two germline ends. This CDR3 region has 15 residues. CDR3 in DNA: TGTGCCAGCAGCTTAGCGGGTGCCAGGCACTATGGCTACACCTTC. Translated: CASSLAGARHYGYTF.

The chain has TRBV7-9 and TRBJ2-5; maybe TRBD2 (6 bases). V gave up 4 bases and J gave up 4 bases, with 16 bases separating them. The CDR3 runs 15 residues. Germline V gives CDR1 SEHNR, CDR2 FQNEAQ (reference sequence). The CDR3 sequence: CASSSRLGSPETQYF. The CDR3 DNA reads TGTGCCAGCAGCTCGCGACTCGGGAGTCCAGAGACCCAGTACTTC. The complete variable domain, with remaining parts taken from reference TRBV7-9 and TRBJ2-5, reads DTGVSQNPRHKITKRGQNVTFRCDPISEHNRLYWYRQTLGQGPEFLTYFQNEAQLEKSRLLSDRFSAERPKGSFSTLEIQRTEQGDSAMYLCASSSRLGSPETQYFGPGTRLLVL.

The V and J genes are TRBV20-1 and TRBJ1-5; unclear D gene. The CDR3 has 11 amino acids. Germline assignment: CDR1 DFQATT and CDR2 SNEGSKA (reference sequence). V gave up 5 bases and J gave up 6 bases, with 8 bases separating them. This chain's CDR3 is CSADRSQPQHF. In DNA, the CDR3 is TGCAGTGCTGACCGGAGTCAGCCCCAGCATTTT.

The V gene is TRBV6-1, the J gene TRBJ1-5; 8 nucleotides line up with TRBD1. Per germline, CDR1 MNHNS and CDR2 SASEGT. This CDR3 is 13 amino acids long. V dropped 9 bases and J dropped 4; count of bases not matched to a gene: 5. CDR3 protein: CASSDRGNQPQHF. The CDR3 DNA reads TGTGCCAGTTCTGACAGGGGAAATCAGCCCCAGCATTTT.

This rearrangement joins TRBV7-9 to TRBJ1-2; D not certain. With 1 base removed from V and 4 bases from J, the gap between germline ends came to 13 bases. The germline V gene has CDR1 SEHNR and CDR2 FQNEAQ (reference sequence). The CDR3 consists of 15 residues. This CDR3 reads CASSLDGGPGYGYTF. The CDR3, as DNA: TGTGCCAGCAGCTTAGACGGAGGGCCGGGCTATGGCTACACCTTC.

Only a few counts were recorded for this clone. The chain has TRBV29-1 and TRBJ2-7, with 7 bases identical to TRBD2. The CDR3 spans 12 residues. The germline V gene has CDR1 SQVTM and CDR2 ANQGSEA. CDR3 protein: CTYRRGIYEQYF. The DNA for the CDR3 is TGCACCTATAGGCGGGGGATTTACGAGCAGTACTTC.

The chain has TRBV10-2 and TRBJ2-5; TRBD2 matches 9 bases. Unmatched junction bases numbered 11, after V lost 8 bases and J lost 4 bases. CDR3 length: 15 residues. Looked up from germline, CDR1 is WSHSY and CDR2 is SAAADI. The CDR3 here is CASRNPAGGGETQYF. CDR3 in DNA: TGCGCCAGCCGAAACCCAGCGGGAGGAGGAGAGACCCAGTACTTC.

This clone was detected once. This sequence joins TRBV11-2 and TRBJ2-3, with 9 bases fitting TRBD2. The V segment lost 0 bases and the J segment 0 bases; nucleotides outside the gene matches: 7. CDR1 is SGHAT and CDR2 is FQNNGV in the germline V gene. The CDR3 runs 18 residues. CDR3 sequence reads: CASSLDGRLAVSTDTQYF. CDR3 in DNA: TGTGCCAGCAGCTTAGATGGGCGACTAGCGGTTAGCACAGATACGCAGTATTTT.

This rearrangement joins TRBV6-1 to TRBJ1-1; D is unclear. In germline, CDR1 is MNHNS, CDR2 SASEGT. Trimming cost V 5 bases and J 1 base, with 5 bases left between them. The CDR3 has 12 amino acids. The CDR3 loop reads CASSRENTEAFF. The DNA for the CDR3 is TGTGCCAGCAGTCGAGAGAACACTGAAGCTTTCTTT.

This clone occurred a few times. V and J are TRBV5-1 and TRBJ2-5, with 7 bases fitting TRBD1. V gave up 4 bases and J gave up 5 bases; unmatched junction bases: 5. The V gene's germline CDR1 is SGHRS and CDR2 YFSETQ. The CDR3 consists of 13 residues. CDR3 DNA: TGCGCCAGCAGCCGCACAGGGGAGGAGACCCAGTACTTC. It is translated as CASSRTGEETQYF.